In its sample, the clone carrying this T cell receptor (beta chain) was seen a few times. The antigen is not known. The sample originates from a study of CD8 T cells in ankylosing spondylitis. Study-level findings and limits: Clones linked to disease were reported to show significant enrichment in matched ankylosing spondylitis synovial fluid. Several highly homologous variants made up a TCR beta motif, and this motif appeared characteristic of ankylosing spondylitis blood.

The V gene's germline CDR1 is SEHNR and CDR2 FQNEAQ (reference sequence). CDR3 length: 12 residues. The V gene lost 10 bases and the J gene lost 2 bases, with 11 bases spanning the gap. Using quantitative 5'-RACE with molecular barcodes, the authors made TCR beta libraries. A single record per CDR3 protein comes from TCRdb applying MiXCR to the 5' RACE reads. The sample has about 220,000 distinct CDR3 sequences; around 16% are singletons. This TCR was recovered from a male donor with ankylosing spondylitis. Sequences were obtained from blood, either unsorted or a sorted T cell fraction (not recorded which). The chain is built from TRBV7-9 and TRBJ2-5; tentatively, D is TRBD1 (6 bases). DNA for the CDR3: TGTGCCAACCGGGACATACAAGAGACCCAGTACTTC. Protein sequence: CANRDIQETQYF.